Here is one T cell receptor beta chain with its context. What it binds is not known. These data belong to a study of T cells in localized non-small cell lung cancer. Germline CDR1 and CDR2: MDHEN and SYDVKM. CDR3 size: 13 residues. The V end lost 7 bases, the J end lost 14 bases, and 20 bases lay between the germline ends. Study conclusions and caveats: Appearances in adjacent lung were noted for a median approximately 61 of the top 100 tumor clones. Uninvolved neighboring lung showed the greatest T cell clonality, exceeding tumor. Heterogeneity stays possible, as sequencing covered only one tumor region.

Using immunoSEQ multiplex PCR, the repertoire was profiled, and TCRdb retains in-frame clones only, with some absent. The repertoire holds under 35,000 clones, with roughly 90% as singletons. Sample: peripheral blood, taken before any cancer treatment. This chain connects TRBV28 to TRBJ1-4; D perhaps matches TRBD1 (6 bases). This clonotype was sampled from an older female donor with stage I lung adenocarcinoma. The CDR3 nucleotides are TGTGCCAGCATCTCCGAATTTCAGGGGCAGCTGTTTTTT. Its translation is CASISEFQGQLFF.